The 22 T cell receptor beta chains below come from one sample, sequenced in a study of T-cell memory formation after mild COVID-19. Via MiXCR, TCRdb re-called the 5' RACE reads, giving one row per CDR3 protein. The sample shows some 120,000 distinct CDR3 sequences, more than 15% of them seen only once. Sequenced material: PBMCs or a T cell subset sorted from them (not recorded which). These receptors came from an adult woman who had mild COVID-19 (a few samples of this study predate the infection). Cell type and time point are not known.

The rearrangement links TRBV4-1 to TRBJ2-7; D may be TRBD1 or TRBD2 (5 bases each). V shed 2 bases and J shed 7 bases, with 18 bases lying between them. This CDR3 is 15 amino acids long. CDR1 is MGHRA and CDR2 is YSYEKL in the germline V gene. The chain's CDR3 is CASSQTRQREREQYV. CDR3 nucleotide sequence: TGCGCCAGCAGCCAAACCCGACAGAGGGAAAGGGAGCAGTACGTC.

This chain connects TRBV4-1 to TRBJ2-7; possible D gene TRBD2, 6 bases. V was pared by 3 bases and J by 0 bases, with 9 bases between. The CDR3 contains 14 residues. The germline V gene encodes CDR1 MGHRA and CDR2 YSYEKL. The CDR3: CASSQAGYSYEQYF. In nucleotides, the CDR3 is TGCGCCAGCAGCCAGGCGGGGTACTCCTACGAGCAGTACTTC.

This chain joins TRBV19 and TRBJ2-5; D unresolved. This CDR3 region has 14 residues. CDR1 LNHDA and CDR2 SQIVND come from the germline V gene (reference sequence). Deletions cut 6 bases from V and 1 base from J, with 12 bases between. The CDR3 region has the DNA TGTGCCAGTAGCGCCAGTTCGGTCCAAGAGACCCAGTACTTC. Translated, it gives CASSASSVQETQYF. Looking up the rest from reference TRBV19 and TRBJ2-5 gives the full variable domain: DGGITQSPKYLFRKEGQNVTLSCEQNLNHDAMYWYRQDPGQGLRLIYYSQIVNDFQKGDIAEGYSVSREKKESFPLTVTSAQKNPTAFYLCASSASSVQETQYFGPGTRLLVL.

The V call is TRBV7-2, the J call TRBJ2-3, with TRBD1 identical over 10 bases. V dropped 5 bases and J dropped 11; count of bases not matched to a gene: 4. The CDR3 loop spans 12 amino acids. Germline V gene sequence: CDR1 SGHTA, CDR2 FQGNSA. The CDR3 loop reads CASSPDRGVQYF. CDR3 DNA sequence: TGTGCCAGCAGCCCGGACAGGGGGGTGCAGTATTTT.

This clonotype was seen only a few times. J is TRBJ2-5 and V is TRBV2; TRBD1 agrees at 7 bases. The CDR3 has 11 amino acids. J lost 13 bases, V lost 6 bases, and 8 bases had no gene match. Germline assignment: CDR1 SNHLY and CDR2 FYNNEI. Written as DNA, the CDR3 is TGTGCCAGCAGCGGGGACAGCCAAGCGTACTTC. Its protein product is CASSGDSQAYF.

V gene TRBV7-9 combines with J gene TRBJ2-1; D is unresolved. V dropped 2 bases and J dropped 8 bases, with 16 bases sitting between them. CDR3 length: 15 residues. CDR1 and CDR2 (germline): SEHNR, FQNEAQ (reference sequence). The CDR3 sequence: CASSLWVGTGDEQFF. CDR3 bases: TGTGCCAGCAGCTTATGGGTAGGAACCGGTGATGAGCAGTTCTTC.

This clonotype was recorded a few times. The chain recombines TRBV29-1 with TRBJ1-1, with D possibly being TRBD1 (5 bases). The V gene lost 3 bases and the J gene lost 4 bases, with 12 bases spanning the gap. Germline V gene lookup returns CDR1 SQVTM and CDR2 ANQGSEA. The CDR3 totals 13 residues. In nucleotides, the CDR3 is TGCAGCGTTGATGGGGCGGGGATCACTGAAGCTTTCTTT. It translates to CSVDGAGITEAFF.

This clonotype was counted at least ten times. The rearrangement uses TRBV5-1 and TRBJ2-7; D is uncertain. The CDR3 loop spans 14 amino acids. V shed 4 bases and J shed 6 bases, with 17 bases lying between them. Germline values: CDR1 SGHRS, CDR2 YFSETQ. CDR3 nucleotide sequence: TGCGCCAGCAGCAGTCTACAGCCCCTAGGCGAGCAGTACTTC. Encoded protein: CASSSLQPLGEQYF.

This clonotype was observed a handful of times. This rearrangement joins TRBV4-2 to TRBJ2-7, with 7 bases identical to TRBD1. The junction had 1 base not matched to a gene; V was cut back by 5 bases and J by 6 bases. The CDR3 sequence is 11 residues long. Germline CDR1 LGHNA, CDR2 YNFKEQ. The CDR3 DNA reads TGTGCCAGCAGCTCAGGGGGCGAGCAGTACTTC. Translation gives CASSSGGEQYF.

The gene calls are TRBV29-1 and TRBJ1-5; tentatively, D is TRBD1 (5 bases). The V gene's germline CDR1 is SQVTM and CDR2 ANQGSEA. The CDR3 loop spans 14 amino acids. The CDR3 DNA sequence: TGCAGGGGGGTTGGGGTATATAGCAATCAGCCCCAGCATTTT. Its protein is CRGVGVYSNQPQHF.

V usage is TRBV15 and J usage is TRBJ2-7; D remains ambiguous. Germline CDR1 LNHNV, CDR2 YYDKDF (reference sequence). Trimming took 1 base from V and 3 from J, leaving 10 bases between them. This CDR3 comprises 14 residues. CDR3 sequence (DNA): TGTGCCACCAGCAGAGGGACGACGTGCTACGAGCAGTACTTC. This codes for CATSRGTTCYEQYF.

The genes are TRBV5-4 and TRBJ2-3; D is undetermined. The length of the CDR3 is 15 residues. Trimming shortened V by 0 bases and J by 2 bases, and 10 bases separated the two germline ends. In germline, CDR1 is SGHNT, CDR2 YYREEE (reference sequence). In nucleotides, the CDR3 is TGTGCCAGCAGCTTGGATTTGGGGAACACAGATACGCAGTATTTT. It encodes CASSLDLGNTDTQYF.

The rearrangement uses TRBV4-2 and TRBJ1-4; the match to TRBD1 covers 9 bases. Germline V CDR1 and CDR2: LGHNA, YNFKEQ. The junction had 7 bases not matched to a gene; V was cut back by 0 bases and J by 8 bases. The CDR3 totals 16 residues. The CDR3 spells CASSQDGGQGDEKLFF. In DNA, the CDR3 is TGTGCCAGCAGCCAAGATGGGGGACAGGGAGACGAAAAACTGTTTTTT.

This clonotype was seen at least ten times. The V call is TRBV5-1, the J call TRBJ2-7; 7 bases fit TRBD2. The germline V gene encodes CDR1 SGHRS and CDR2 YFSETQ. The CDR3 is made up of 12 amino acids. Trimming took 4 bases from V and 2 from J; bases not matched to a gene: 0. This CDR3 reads CASSSGAYEQYF. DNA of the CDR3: TGCGCCAGCAGCAGCGGGGCCTACGAGCAGTACTTC.

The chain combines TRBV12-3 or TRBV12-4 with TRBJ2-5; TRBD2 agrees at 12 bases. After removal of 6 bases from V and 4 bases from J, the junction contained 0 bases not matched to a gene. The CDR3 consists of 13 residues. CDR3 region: CASRTSGGETQYF. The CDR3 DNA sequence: TGTGCCAGCAGGACTAGCGGGGGAGAGACCCAGTACTTC.

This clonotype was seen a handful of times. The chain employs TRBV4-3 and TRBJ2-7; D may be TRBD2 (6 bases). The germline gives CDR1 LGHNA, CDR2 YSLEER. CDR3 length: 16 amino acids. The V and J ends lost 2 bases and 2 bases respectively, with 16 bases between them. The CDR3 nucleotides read TGCGCCAGCAGCCAAACCGCTCGGGGACTGCCCTACGAGCAGTACTTC. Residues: CASSQTARGLPYEQYF.

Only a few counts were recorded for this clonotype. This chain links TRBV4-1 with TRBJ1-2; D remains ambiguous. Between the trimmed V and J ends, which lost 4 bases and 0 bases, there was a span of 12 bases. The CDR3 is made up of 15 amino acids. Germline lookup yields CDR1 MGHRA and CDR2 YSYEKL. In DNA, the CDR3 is TGCGCCAGCAGCCTTGGACGGCCCTCTAACTATGGCTACACCTTC. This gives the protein CASSLGRPSNYGYTF.

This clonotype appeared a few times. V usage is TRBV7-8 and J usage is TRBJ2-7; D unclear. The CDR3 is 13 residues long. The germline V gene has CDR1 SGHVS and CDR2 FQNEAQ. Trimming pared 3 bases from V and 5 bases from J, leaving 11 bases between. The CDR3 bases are TGTGCCAGCAGCTTGCAAATCACGGACGAGCAGTACTTC. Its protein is CASSLQITDEQYF.

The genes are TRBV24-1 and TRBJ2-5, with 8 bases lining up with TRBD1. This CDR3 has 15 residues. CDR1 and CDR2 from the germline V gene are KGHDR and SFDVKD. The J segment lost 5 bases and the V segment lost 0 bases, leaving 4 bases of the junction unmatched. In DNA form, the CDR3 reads TGTGCCACCAGTGATTTGGGGACAGGCGGGGAGACCCAGTACTTC. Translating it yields CATSDLGTGGETQYF.

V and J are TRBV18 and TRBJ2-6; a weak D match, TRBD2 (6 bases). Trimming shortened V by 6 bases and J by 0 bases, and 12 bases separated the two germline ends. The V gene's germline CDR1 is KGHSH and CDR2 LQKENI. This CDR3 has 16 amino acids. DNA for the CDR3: TGTGCCAGCTCGCGGGACCCAAGCTCTGGGGCCAACGTCCTGACTTTC. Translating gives CASSRDPSSGANVLTF.

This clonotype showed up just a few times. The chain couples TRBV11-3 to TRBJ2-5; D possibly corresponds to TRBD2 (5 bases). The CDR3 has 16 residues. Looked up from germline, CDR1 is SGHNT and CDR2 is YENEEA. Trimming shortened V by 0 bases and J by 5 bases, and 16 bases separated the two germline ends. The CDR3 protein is CASSLDRRAWEETQYF. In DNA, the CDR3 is TGTGCCAGCAGCTTAGATCGTAGGGCCTGGGAGGAGACCCAGTACTTC.

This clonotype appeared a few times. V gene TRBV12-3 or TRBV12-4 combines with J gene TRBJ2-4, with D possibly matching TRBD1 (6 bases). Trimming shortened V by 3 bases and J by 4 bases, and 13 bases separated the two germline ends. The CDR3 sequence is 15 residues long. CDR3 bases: TGTGCCAGCAGTTTCTTGGCAGGGGAAAAAAACATTCAGTACTTC. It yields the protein CASSFLAGEKNIQYF.